Following are 11 T cell receptor beta chains from one sample sequenced in a study of blood T cell repertoires in COVID-19. Here immunoSEQ multiplex PCR was the method, and the copy in TCRdb shows in-frame clones only, minus some. In the table there are 6,500 to 9,500 clones, under 90% of which are singletons. The sequenced material came from peripheral blood. All receptors derive from a human donor in a cohort sampled during active COVID-19.

The rearrangement uses TRBV3-1 (or the pseudogene TRBV3-2) and TRBJ2-3; a weak D match, TRBD2 (5 bases). The CDR3 has 14 residues. Trimming shortened V by 6 bases and J by 4 bases, and 14 bases separated the two germline ends. In germline, CDR1 is LGHDT, CDR2 YNNKEL (reference sequence). CDR3 loop: CASRVGNSADTQYF. CDR3 DNA: TGTGCCAGCAGGGTAGGGAATAGCGCAGATACGCAGTATTTT.

V usage is TRBV13 and J usage is TRBJ2-7, with TRBD1 matching over 8 bases. Germline CDR1 is PRHDT and CDR2 is FYEKMQ (reference sequence). Losses at the gene ends were 5 bases for V and 5 bases for J; bases not matched to a gene: 14. This CDR3 is built from 16 residues. The CDR3: CASSATGTGFPDEQYV. The CDR3 DNA sequence: TGTGCCAGCAGCGCCACTGGGACAGGCTTCCCTGACGAGCAGTACGTC.

The chain links TRBV6-1 to TRBJ1-1; 8 nucleotides line up with TRBD1. The germline gives CDR1 MNHNS, CDR2 SASEGT. This CDR3 region has 14 residues. Unmatched junction bases numbered 3, after V lost 2 bases and J lost 4 bases. CDR3 bases: TGTGCCAGCAGTGAACAGGGGGCACTCACTGAAGCTTTCTTT. Amino acid sequence: CASSEQGALTEAFF.

The gene calls are TRBV4-2 and TRBJ2-3; the D gene is possibly TRBD2 (6 bases). Germline V gives CDR1 LGHNA, CDR2 YNFKEQ. Trimming took off 1 base at V and 5 bases at J, with 10 bases between the two ends. The CDR3 runs to 14 residues. The CDR3 bases are TGTGCCAGCAGCCAAGCGGGGGTCGGAGATACGCAGTATTTT. It is translated as CASSQAGVGDTQYF.

The chain joins TRBV11-1 to TRBJ2-7; the match to TRBD2 covers 12 bases. This CDR3 has 16 amino acids. The germline gives CDR1 SGHAT, CDR2 FQDESV (reference sequence). V lost 5 bases, J lost 1 base, and 6 bases stayed unmatched. CDR3 nucleotide sequence: TGTGCCAGCAGCCATCGACTAGCGGGGGAGTCCTACGAGCAGTACTTC. This sequence encodes CASSHRLAGESYEQYF.

This chain links TRBV24-1 with TRBJ2-2; D possibly corresponds to TRBD1 (6 bases). CDR3 length equals 14 residues. Germline CDR1 is KGHDR and CDR2 is SFDVKD. V was trimmed by 12 bases and J by 2 bases, leaving 15 bases between them. CDR3 nucleotide sequence: TGTGCCTCCGGGGACACAGTAAACACCGGGGAGCTGTTTTTT. Encoded protein: CASGDTVNTGELFF.

The rearrangement links TRBV6-4 to TRBJ1-3; TRBD1 is a possible D gene (5 bases). The CDR3 contains 18 residues. V gave up 0 bases and J gave up 0 bases, with 15 bases separating them. Germline assignment: CDR1 MRHNA and CDR2 SNTAGT. The CDR3 DNA follows: TGTGCCAGCAGTGACTCGACGGCGGGACGGAGCTCTGGAAACACCATATATTTT. It encodes CASSDSTAGRSSGNTIYF.

The chain recombines TRBV19 with TRBJ2-1; 7 nucleotides line up with TRBD2. The CDR3 runs 13 residues. Germline values: CDR1 LNHDA, CDR2 SQIVND (reference sequence). J was trimmed by 8 bases and V by 7 bases; bases with no gene match: 8. The CDR3 sequence is CASTPTSNYEQFF. Written as DNA, the CDR3 is TGTGCCAGTACTCCGACTAGCAACTATGAGCAGTTCTTC.

This chain uses TRBV2 with TRBJ1-1; 8 bases line up with TRBD1. Germline V lookup: CDR1 SNHLY, CDR2 FYNNEI. This CDR3 has 14 amino acids. Germline trimming cut 2 bases from V and 11 bases from J; bases unmatched to any gene: 10. CDR3 protein: CASSEQGARNMAFF. DNA for the CDR3: TGTGCCAGCAGTGAACAGGGGGCGCGGAATATGGCTTTCTTT.

The V gene is TRBV11-2, the J gene TRBJ2-5; 8 bases agree with TRBD1. CDR3 size: 16 residues. Trimming took 5 bases from V and 4 from J; bases not matched to a gene: 12. Per germline, CDR1 SGHAT and CDR2 FQNNGV. As DNA, the CDR3 is TGTGCCAGCAGCCCGAGGGGCACAGGGGGGAGAGAGACCCAGTACTTC. This codes for CASSPRGTGGRETQYF.

The chain combines TRBV15 with TRBJ2-5; maybe TRBD1 (5 bases). V lost 0 bases and J 3 bases, leaving 11 bases between the germline ends. This CDR3 is 15 amino acids long. In germline, CDR1 is LNHNV, CDR2 YYDKDF (reference sequence). CDR3 in DNA: TGTGCCACCAGCAGAGATCTCCCAGGGAAAGAGACCCAGTACTTC. Translated, it gives CATSRDLPGKETQYF.